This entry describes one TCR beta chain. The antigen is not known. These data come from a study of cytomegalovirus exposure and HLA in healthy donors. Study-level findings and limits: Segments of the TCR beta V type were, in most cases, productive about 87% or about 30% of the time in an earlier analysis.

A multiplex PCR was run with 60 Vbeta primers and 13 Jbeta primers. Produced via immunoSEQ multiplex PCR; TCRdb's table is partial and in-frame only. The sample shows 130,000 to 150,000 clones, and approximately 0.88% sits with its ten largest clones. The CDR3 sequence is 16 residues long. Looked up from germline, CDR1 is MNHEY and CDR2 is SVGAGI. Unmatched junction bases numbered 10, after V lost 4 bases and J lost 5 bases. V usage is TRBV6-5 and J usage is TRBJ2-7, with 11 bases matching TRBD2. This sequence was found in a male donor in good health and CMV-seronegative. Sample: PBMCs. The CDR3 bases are TGTGCCAGCAGTTTACTAGCGGGAGCCCTGGGCGACGAGCAGTACTTC. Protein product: CASSLLAGALGDEQYF.